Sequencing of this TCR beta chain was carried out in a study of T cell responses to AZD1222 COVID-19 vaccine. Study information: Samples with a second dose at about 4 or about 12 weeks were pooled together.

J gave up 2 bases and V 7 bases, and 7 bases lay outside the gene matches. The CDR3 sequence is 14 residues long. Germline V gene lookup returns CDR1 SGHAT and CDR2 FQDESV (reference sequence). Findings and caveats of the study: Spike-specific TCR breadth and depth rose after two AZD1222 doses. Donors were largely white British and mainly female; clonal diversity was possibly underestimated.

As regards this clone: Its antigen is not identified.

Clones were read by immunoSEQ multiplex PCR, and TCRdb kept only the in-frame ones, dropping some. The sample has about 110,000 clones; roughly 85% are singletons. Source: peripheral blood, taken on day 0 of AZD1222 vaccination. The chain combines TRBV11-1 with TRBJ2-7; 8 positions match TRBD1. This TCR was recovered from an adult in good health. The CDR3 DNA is TGTGCCAGCAAAACCGACAGGGGAGCCTACGAGCAGTACTTC. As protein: CASKTDRGAYEQYF.